A selection of T cell receptor beta chains follows, all from one sample in a study of CD8 T cells in Susac syndrome. From the immunoSEQ multiplex PCR reads, TCRdb called clonotypes with MiXCR, one entry per CDR3 protein. The profile shows 100,000 or so distinct CDR3 sequences, just under 95% of them singletons. The sequenced sample was CD8+ T cells from PBMCs. The receptors here all came from a human donor in good health. Each CDR3 is given with its conserved first and last residue. Each record gives: D gene, clone size, V gene, J gene, CDR3 DNA, CDR3 protein. The D gene is left open where the match is weak. Size is omitted from some rows. Given values are once, few, many or a class for expanded clones.

D: NA; size: NA; V: TRBV7-3; J: TRBJ2-7; DNA: TGTGCCAGCAGCTTAGGGTTTGACGACTACGAGCAGTACTTC; CDR3: CASSLGFDDYEQYF
D: NA; size: NA; V: TRBV6-2/TRBV6-3; J: TRBJ1-2; DNA: TGTGCCAGCAGTCCCGGGGGCAGGACGAATGGCTACACCTTC; CDR3: CASSPGGRTNGYTF
D: TRBD2; size: NA; V: TRBV12-3/TRBV12-4; J: TRBJ2-1; DNA: TGTGCCAGCAGTTTCGGGACTAGCGGGTCTGGTGAGCAGTTCTTC; CDR3: CASSFGTSGSGEQFF
D: NA; size: NA; V: TRBV20-1; J: TRBJ2-7; DNA: TGCAGTGGCAGGGACGGAGCGTCGGGCGAGCAGTACTTC; CDR3: CSGRDGASGEQYF
D: TRBD2; size: NA; V: TRBV6-1; J: TRBJ2-2; DNA: TGTGCCAGCACAGGAATAGCGGGGGGAAACACCGGGGAGCTGTTTTTT; CDR3: CASTGIAGGNTGELFF
D: TRBD2; size: NA; V: TRBV7-9; J: TRBJ2-1; DNA: TGTGCCGAGGGACTACGTAACCTCAACAATGAGCAGTTCTTC; CDR3: CAEGLRNLNNEQFF
D: NA; size: NA; V: TRBV20-1; J: TRBJ1-2; DNA: TGCAGTGCTAGAAACACGGCAGTCCGTAGTAACTATGGCTACACCTTC; CDR3: CSARNTAVRSNYGYTF
D: TRBD1; size: NA; V: TRBV19; J: TRBJ2-3; DNA: TGTGCCAGTACCGCAAGAGGGACAGGGGATACAGATACGCAGTATTTT; CDR3: CASTARGTGDTDTQYF
D: TRBD1; size: NA; V: TRBV29-1; J: TRBJ1-1; DNA: TGCAGCGGAGGCCTGCGACAGGGTGGGAACACTGAAGCTTTCTTT; CDR3: CSGGLRQGGNTEAFF
D: NA; size: few; V: TRBV3-1; J: TRBJ2-7; DNA: TGTGCCAGCAGCCCTCGCCGGGAGAAGTCCTACGAGCAGTACTTC; CDR3: CASSPRREKSYEQYF
D: TRBD2; size: NA; V: TRBV7-2; J: TRBJ2-1; DNA: TGTGCCAGCGCACTTAGGGGGAGCAGCGGGAGATTCCATGGAGATGAGCAGTTCTTC; CDR3: CASALRGSSGRFHGDEQFF
D: NA; size: NA; V: TRBV6-1; J: TRBJ1-5; DNA: TGTGCCAGTCGACAGGGCAATCAGCCCCAGCATTTT; CDR3: CASRQGNQPQHF
D: TRBD1; size: NA; V: TRBV7-8; J: TRBJ2-7; DNA: TGTGCCAGCAGGAGGGACAGGGAGGCCTACGAGCAGTACTTC; CDR3: CASRRDREAYEQYF
D: NA; size: NA; V: TRBV2; J: TRBJ2-7; DNA: TGTGCCAGCAGTCACAGGGCCGAGCAGTACTTC; CDR3: CASSHRAEQYF
D: TRBD1; size: NA; V: TRBV6-1; J: TRBJ1-1; DNA: TGTGCCAGCAGCGCGACAGGGTATACCTCTGAAGCTTTCTTT; CDR3: CASSATGYTSEAFF
D: TRBD1; size: NA; V: TRBV12-3/TRBV12-4; J: TRBJ2-3; DNA: TGTGCCAGCAGTTTGATCAGGGGGACAGATACGCAGTATTTT; CDR3: CASSLIRGTDTQYF
D: NA; size: NA; V: TRBV7-2; J: TRBJ2-7; DNA: TGTGCCAGCAGCTTATATCAGGACGAGCAGTACTTC; CDR3: CASSLYQDEQYF
D: TRBD1; size: NA; V: TRBV9; J: TRBJ2-1; DNA: TGTGCCAGCAGCCCGACAGGGAACTCCTACAATGAGCAGTTCTTC; CDR3: CASSPTGNSYNEQFF
D: NA; size: NA; V: TRBV20-1; J: TRBJ2-5; DNA: TGCAGTGCTAGAGACCCCCCTTGGACCGAATACCAAGAGACCCAGTACTTC; CDR3: CSARDPPWTEYQETQYF
D: NA; size: NA; V: TRBV19; J: TRBJ2-2; DNA: TGTGCCAGTAGTAGCCGGGCAGGGAACACCGGGGAGCTGTTTTTT; CDR3: CASSSRAGNTGELFF
D: NA; size: NA; V: TRBV6-6; J: TRBJ2-3; DNA: TGTGCCAGCAGTTACACCCGGTGGGATACGCAGTATTTT; CDR3: CASSYTRWDTQYF
D: TRBD2; size: NA; V: TRBV2; J: TRBJ2-1; DNA: TGTGCCAGCAGTCCCCGACTAGCTTGGGATGAGCAGTTCTTC; CDR3: CASSPRLAWDEQFF
D: NA; size: NA; V: TRBV12-3/TRBV12-4; J: TRBJ2-7; DNA: TGTGCCAGCAGCCCGACTAGTGAGTACGAGCAGTACTTC; CDR3: CASSPTSEYEQYF
D: TRBD1; size: NA; V: TRBV5-1; J: TRBJ2-6; DNA: TGCGCCAGTCGACAGGGGCCGGCTGGGGCCAACGTCCTGACTTTC; CDR3: CASRQGPAGANVLTF
D: NA; size: NA; V: TRBV14; J: TRBJ2-5; DNA: TGTGCCAGCAGCCAAGGTCCGGAGAGGGCCTACGAGACCCAGTACTTC; CDR3: CASSQGPERAYETQYF
D: NA; size: NA; V: TRBV15; J: TRBJ2-3; DNA: TGTGCCACCAGCAGAGATCTCCCAGATACGCAGTATTTT; CDR3: CATSRDLPDTQYF
D: NA; size: NA; V: TRBV20-1; J: TRBJ1-4; DNA: TGCAGTGCTAGAGATCGCGGGGAGGCTAATGAAAAACTGTTTTTT; CDR3: CSARDRGEANEKLFF
D: TRBD1; size: NA; V: TRBV7-2; J: TRBJ2-1; DNA: TGTGCCAGCTTTGGAGACAGGGGCTCCTACAATGAGCAGTTCTTC; CDR3: CASFGDRGSYNEQFF
D: TRBD2; size: NA; V: TRBV5-1; J: TRBJ2-1; DNA: TGCGCCAGCAGCCAGGGTGAAGCGGGAGTGAGTGAGCAGTTCTTC; CDR3: CASSQGEAGVSEQFF
D: NA; size: NA; V: TRBV29-1; J: TRBJ1-1; DNA: TGCAGCGTTTCAGGCACTGAAGCTTTCTTT; CDR3: CSVSGTEAFF
D: NA; size: NA; V: TRBV6-2/TRBV6-3; J: TRBJ2-1; DNA: TGTGCCAGCAAGTACACCTACAATGAGCAGTTCTTC; CDR3: CASKYTYNEQFF
D: NA; size: NA; V: TRBV27; J: TRBJ1-2; DNA: TGTGCCAGCAGTAGCGACAGGTACAACTATGGCTACACCTTC; CDR3: CASSSDRYNYGYTF